The TCR beta chain described here comes from a study of CD8 T cells in ankylosing spondylitis. Study findings and constraints: Ankylosing spondylitis blood appeared to be characterized by a TCR beta motif of under 10 highly homologous variants. Both synovial fluid and blood in reactive arthritis had previously been reported to carry some motif variants. A CD8+ phenotype characterized the disease-linked clones, which were relatively rare in peripheral blood. Reportedly, significant enrichment of disease-linked clones occurred in matched ankylosing spondylitis synovial fluid.

Quantitative 5'-RACE with molecular barcodes was used to make the TCR beta libraries. TCRdb called the 5' RACE reads again in MiXCR, with one record for every CDR3 protein. Of approximately 540,000 distinct CDR3 sequences listed, about 12% are singletons. Comment on this clonotype: Its antigen remains unidentified.

Germline V gene lookup returns CDR1 DFQATT and CDR2 SNEGSKA (reference sequence). Trimming removed 5 bases at V and 6 bases at J, with 10 bases between. This CDR3 has 12 residues. This TCR came from a male donor with ankylosing spondylitis. Sequenced material: blood, either unsorted or a sorted T cell fraction (not recorded which). V and J are TRBV20-1 and TRBJ2-2, with D possibly TRBD1 on 6 matching bases. In nucleotides, the CDR3 is TGCAGTGCTCCAACAGGGTCCGGGGAGCTGTTTTTT. Protein sequence: CSAPTGSGELFF.